This T cell receptor beta chain was captured by sequencing in a study of cytomegalovirus exposure and HLA in healthy donors. At the level of the study: An analysis done earlier identified more than 100 million unique TCR beta sequences from roughly 190 million T cells. Study-level points and caveats: A later analysis linked a missense variant in DCLRE1C to the trimming of TCR beta V and J genes. As a later analysis revealed, the rate of TCR association differed by HLA locus, with DRB1 most and HLA-C fewest. Presence/absence analyses treated sequencing depth as roughly uniform across donors.

About this clone: Its antigen is still unknown.

Germline lookup yields CDR1 GTSNPN and CDR2 SVGIG (reference sequence). The CDR3 has 15 residues. The trim removed 0 bases at V and 6 bases at J, leaving 10 bases unmatched. Vbeta (60) and Jbeta (13) primers were used in the PCR. Sequenced by immunoSEQ multiplex PCR; TCRdb stores in-frame clones only, minus some. The repertoire holds over 100,000 clones, with more than 75% as singletons. The source of this sequence is a female donor in good health and CMV-seronegative. The gene calls are TRBV30 and TRBJ1-1; 7 positions match TRBD1. The sequenced sample was PBMCs. Written as DNA, the CDR3 is TGTGCCTGGAGTGTACTGGAGGGGGCGGATGCTGAAGCTTTCTTT. The encoded protein is CAWSVLEGADAEAFF.